This T cell receptor beta chain was sequenced in a study of beta chain features in type 1 diabetes. Study observations and caveats: Sequencing from cDNA could over-represent high-TCR-expressing cells.

On this clone itself: What it binds is unknown.

The CDR3 consists of 14 residues. Trimming took 5 bases from V and 9 from J, leaving 17 bases between them. Germline V gene lookup returns CDR1 SEHNR and CDR2 FQNEAQ (reference sequence). Every bit of the isolated RNA underwent reverse transcription, so sequencing read expressed TCRB transcripts. Profiled with immunoSEQ multiplex PCR; TCRdb holds only in-frame clones, not every one. The sample has 450,000 to 600,000 clones, 30% seen once; the top ten hold around 0.065%. This TCR was recovered from a man younger than 35 in good health. The specimen was naive CD4+ T cells from blood. The chain is built from TRBV7-9 and TRBJ2-1; D uncertain. CDR3 sequence: CASSTDPFVGEQFF. The CDR3 DNA is TGTGCCAGCAGCACGGACCCCTTTGTTGGTGAGCAGTTCTTC.